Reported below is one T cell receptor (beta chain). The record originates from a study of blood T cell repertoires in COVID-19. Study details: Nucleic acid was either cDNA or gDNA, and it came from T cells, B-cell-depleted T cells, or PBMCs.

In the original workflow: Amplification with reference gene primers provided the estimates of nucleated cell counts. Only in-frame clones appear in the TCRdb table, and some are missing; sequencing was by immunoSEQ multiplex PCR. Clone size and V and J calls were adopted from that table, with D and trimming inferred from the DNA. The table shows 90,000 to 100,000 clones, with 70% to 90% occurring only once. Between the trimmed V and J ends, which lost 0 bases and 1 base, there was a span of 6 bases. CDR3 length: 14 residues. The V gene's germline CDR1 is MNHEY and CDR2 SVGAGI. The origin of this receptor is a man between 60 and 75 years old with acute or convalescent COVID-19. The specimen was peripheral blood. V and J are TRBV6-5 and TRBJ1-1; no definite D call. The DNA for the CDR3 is TGTGCCAGCAGTTACTCGAACAGGAACACTGAAGCTTTCTTT. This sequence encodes CASSYSNRNTEAFF.